This is a list of T cell receptor beta chains from one sample in a study of CD8+ T cells in alopecia areata. Measured with immunoSEQ multiplex PCR; TCRdb has only the in-frame clones, and not every one. The sample contains around 250,000 clones, roughly two thirds of which appear only once. Sequences were derived from CD4+ T cells sorted from blood, sampled at week 0. The receptors here all came from a human donor with alopecia areata. Both conserved end residues are part of each CDR3. D genes are given only for firm matches. Clone size appears in some rows only: once, few, many, or a class for an expanded clone.

V gene	clone size	J gene	D gene	CDR3 DNA	CDR3 protein
TRBV27	-	TRBJ2-7	-	TGTGCCAGCCGTTTAGAGGGGCGCCGGGGATACGAGCAGTACTTC	CASRLEGRRGYEQYF
TRBV30	-	TRBJ2-6	-	TGTGCCTGGAGTGTCCAGGTAGCAGGGGCCAACGTCCTGACTTTC	CAWSVQVAGANVLTF
TRBV7-2	few	TRBJ2-5	TRBD2	TGTGCCAGCAGCCAACCCGGAGGACTAGCGGGGGCAGAGACCCAGTACTTC	CASSQPGGLAGAETQYF
TRBV11-2	-	TRBJ2-7	-	TGTGCCAGCAGCCTTATGGGGTACGAGCAGTACTTC	CASSLMGYEQYF
TRBV27	once	TRBJ2-1	TRBD2	TGTGCCAGCAGCCGTTTAACTACTAGCGGGGGTGGTCGGTTCTTC	CASSRLTTSGGGRFF
TRBV27	-	TRBJ2-7	-	TGTGCCAGCGGCCCCTCCCGGGGTTACGAGCAGTACTTC	CASGPSRGYEQYF
TRBV5-4	once	TRBJ2-1	-	TGTGCCAGCAGCTGGACTCCCGACAATGAGCAGTTCTTC	CASSWTPDNEQFF
TRBV29-1	-	TRBJ2-1	-	TGCAGCGCTACCCCCTACAACAATGAGCAGTTCTTC	CSATPYNNEQFF
TRBV5-1	-	TRBJ2-1	TRBD1	TGCGCCAGCAGCTTGGAGGGACAGGGGAACAAGTTCTTC	CASSLEGQGNKFF
TRBV30	-	TRBJ2-6	-	TGTGCCTGGAGCTTACCCAGGACAGGGGCCAACGTCCTGACTTTC	CAWSLPRTGANVLTF
TRBV4-3	few	TRBJ2-1	-	TGCGCCAGCAGCCAAGAGCGGTTTAGAGGGGGCCGGGAGAGTGAGCAGTTCTTC	CASSQERFRGGRESEQFF
TRBV29-1	-	TRBJ2-7	TRBD1	TGCAGCGTTGACGACGACAGGGGGCGAGAGCAGTACTTC	CSVDDDRGREQYF
TRBV30	-	TRBJ1-2	-	TGTGCCTGGACGGGGGCCAGCTATGGCTACACCTTC	CAWTGASYGYTF
TRBV5-1	-	TRBJ1-2	-	TGCGCCAGCAGCTTGGACGGGATTAACTATGGCTACACCTTC	CASSLDGINYGYTF
TRBV25-1	-	TRBJ2-3	TRBD2	TGTGCCAGCAGTAATCCTAGCGGGGGGTGGTTGACAGATACGCAGTATTTT	CASSNPSGGWLTDTQYF
TRBV19	few	TRBJ2-7	-	TGTGCCAGTAGTCGGGGGGCCTTCTACGAGCAGTACTTC	CASSRGAFYEQYF
TRBV30	-	TRBJ1-1	-	TGTGCCTGGAGTCAGAGTAACACTGAAGCTTTCTTT	CAWSQSNTEAFF
TRBV11-3	-	TRBJ1-1	TRBD1	TGTGCCAGCAGCCCCGGACAGGGGAGGGACACTGAAGCTTTCTTT	CASSPGQGRDTEAFF
TRBV7-9	-	TRBJ2-7	-	TGTGCCAGTACCGGAACGGGGACCTACGAGCAGTACTTC	CASTGTGTYEQYF
TRBV14	few	TRBJ2-5	-	TGTGCCAGCAGCCAGGACAAGATCCGGGAGACCCAGTACTTC	CASSQDKIRETQYF
TRBV29-1	once	TRBJ1-2	-	TGCAGCGTTGAAGTGGCGAAGATTGGCTACACCTTC	CSVEVAKIGYTF
TRBV29-1	-	TRBJ2-2	-	TGCAGCGTTGGAATGGGGGCCGGGGAGCTGTTTTTT	CSVGMGAGELFF
TRBV30	-	TRBJ2-2	-	TGTGCCTGGACGACAGGGGACTACCCTCCGAACACCGGGGAGCTGTTTTTT	CAWTTGDYPPNTGELFF
TRBV29-1	-	TRBJ2-3	TRBD1	TGCAGCGCCCGACAGGGGGCAGATACGCAGTATTTT	CSARQGADTQYF
TRBV25-1	few	TRBJ2-7	TRBD1	TGTGCCAGCAGTGATACGGGACAGGGGGCAGGCGAGCAGTACTTC	CASSDTGQGAGEQYF
TRBV25-1	-	TRBJ2-6	-	TGTGCCAGCAGTGAACCCCGGCACGGTGGGGCCAACGTCCTGACTTTC	CASSEPRHGGANVLTF
TRBV29-1	-	TRBJ2-1	-	TGCAGCGTTGAAGTCGTGGGCAATGAGCAGTTCTTC	CSVEVVGNEQFF
TRBV5-1	-	TRBJ2-5	-	TGCGCCAGCAGCTGGGGGTCTGGGGGCCTGAGACAAGAGACCCAGTACTTC	CASSWGSGGLRQETQYF
TRBV18	once	TRBJ1-2	-	TGTGCCAGCTCACGGGACAAGCTCTATGGCTACACCTTC	CASSRDKLYGYTF
TRBV29-1	few	TRBJ2-7	TRBD1	TGCAGCATCCGGGACAGTAAGTACGAGCAGTACTTC	CSIRDSKYEQYF
TRBV29-1	-	TRBJ2-7	-	TGCAGCGTTGTGGACGGACCCTACGAGCAGTACTTC	CSVVDGPYEQYF
TRBV29-1	-	TRBJ2-7	-	TGCAGCGTGGGGACGGGCCTCGACGAGCAGTACTTC	CSVGTGLDEQYF
TRBV6-5	-	TRBJ2-5	-	TGTGCCAGCAGTTACTCGACAGGGCTCCGGGGGGAGACCCAGTACTTC	CASSYSTGLRGETQYF
TRBV4-1	-	TRBJ2-5	-	TGCGCCAGCAGCCAAGTGGGCGGATTCGGGTCAACGCTAGAGACCCAGTACTTC	CASSQVGGFGSTLETQYF
TRBV29-1	-	TRBJ2-3	-	TGCAGCGTTGATACCTTCACAGATACGCAGTATTTT	CSVDTFTDTQYF
TRBV5-1	-	TRBJ1-2	-	TGCGCCAGCAGCTTGGGGCCGAACTATGGCTACACCTTC	CASSLGPNYGYTF
TRBV7-2	-	TRBJ1-6	-	TGTGCCAGCATGGGGGGTTTCTATAATTCACCCCTCCACTTT	CASMGGFYNSPLHF
TRBV2	once	TRBJ2-4	-	TGTGCCAGTCGACAGCCGCTAGCCAAAAACATTCAGTACTTC	CASRQPLAKNIQYF
TRBV30	-	TRBJ2-7	-	TGTGCCTGGTCTCAGTCATATGAGCAGTACTTC	CAWSQSYEQYF
TRBV30	few	TRBJ2-7	TRBD2	TGTGCCTGGAGTGCGGGGGGGTACGAGCAGTACTTC	CAWSAGGYEQYF
TRBV30	few	TRBJ1-1	-	TGTGCCTGGAGTATGCAGGGCAACACTGAAGCTTTCTTT	CAWSMQGNTEAFF
TRBV27	-	TRBJ2-7	-	TGTGCCAGCGCGACAGTGACCCTGGGGGAGCAGTACTTC	CASATVTLGEQYF
TRBV25-1	-	TRBJ2-5	TRBD1	TGTGCCAGCTCCGCCGGGGACAGGGGTCAAGAGACCCAGTACTTC	CASSAGDRGQETQYF
TRBV9	-	TRBJ2-2	-	TGTGCCAGCAGCGTAGCGGGACAAGACACCGGGGAGCTGTTTTTT	CASSVAGQDTGELFF
TRBV30	-	TRBJ1-5	-	TGTGCCTGGAGCCAGCTAAGACAAGTGGGTCAGCCCCAGCATTTT	CAWSQLRQVGQPQHF
TRBV2	-	TRBJ1-5	TRBD1	TGTGCCAGCAGGGTCCTACCGGGACAGGCCGGCAATCAGCCCCAGCATTTT	CASRVLPGQAGNQPQHF
TRBV29-1	-	TRBJ2-5	-	TGCAGCGTTCTCGCTGGGGAGACCCAGTACTTC	CSVLAGETQYF
TRBV30	-	TRBJ2-1	-	TGTGCCTGGAGAGCGAGGTTCAGGGGAGGTTCCTACAATGAGCAGTTCTTC	CAWRARFRGGSYNEQFF
TRBV5-5	few	TRBJ2-5	-	TGTGCCAGCAGCCAGAGGGAGACCCAGTACTTC	CASSQRETQYF
TRBV5-6	-	TRBJ2-3	-	TGTGCCAGCAGCCCCGGGACAATCTCGTCCACAGATACGCAGTATTTT	CASSPGTISSTDTQYF
TRBV25-1	-	TRBJ2-7	TRBD1	TGTGCCAGCAGTGAGGGGCCGGGACAGGGGCCCTACGAGCAATACTTC	CASSEGPGQGPYEQYF
TRBV5-1	-	TRBJ2-1	-	TGCGCCAGCAGCTTGTTGGGGGGCCTCTCCTACAATGAGCAGTTCTTC	CASSLLGGLSYNEQFF
TRBV5-4	few	TRBJ1-1	TRBD1	TGTGCCAGCAGCTTGGATGGGACAGGAGAAGCTTTCTTT	CASSLDGTGEAFF
TRBV2	-	TRBJ2-1	-	TGTGCCAGCAAGCGACAAAACTACAATGAGCAGTTCTTC	CASKRQNYNEQFF
TRBV30	few	TRBJ2-7	-	TGTGCCTGGAGTGTACTACCGACGAGCTCCTACGAGCAGTACTTC	CAWSVLPTSSYEQYF